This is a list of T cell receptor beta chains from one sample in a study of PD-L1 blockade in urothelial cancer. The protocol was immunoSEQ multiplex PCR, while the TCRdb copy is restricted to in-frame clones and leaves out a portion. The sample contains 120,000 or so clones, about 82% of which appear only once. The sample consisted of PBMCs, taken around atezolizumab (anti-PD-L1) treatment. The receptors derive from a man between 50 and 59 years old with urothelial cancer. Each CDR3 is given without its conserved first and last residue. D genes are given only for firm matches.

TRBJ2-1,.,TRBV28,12,ASSELYSYNEQF
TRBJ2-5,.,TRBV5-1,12,ASSLIGAGETQY
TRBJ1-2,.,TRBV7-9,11,ASSLDSGGGYT
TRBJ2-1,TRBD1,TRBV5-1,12,ASSLGQGPNEQF
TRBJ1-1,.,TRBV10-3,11,AISARVDTEAF
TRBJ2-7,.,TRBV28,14,ASSLFGMGPTYEQY
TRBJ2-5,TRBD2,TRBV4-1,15,ASSQGLAGGIGGTQY
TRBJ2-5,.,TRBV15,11,ATSSGKWETQY
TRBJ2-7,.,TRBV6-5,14,ASSYSTGRGSGEQY
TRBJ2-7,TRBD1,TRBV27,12,ASRYGTATYEQY
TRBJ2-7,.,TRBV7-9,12,ASSSSGTLYEQY
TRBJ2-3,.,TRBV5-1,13,ASSLSPAAGDTQY
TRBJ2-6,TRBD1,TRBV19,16,ASSIAGQGISGANVLT
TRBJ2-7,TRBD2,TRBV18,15,ASSPEFGGGRFYEQY
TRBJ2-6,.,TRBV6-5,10,ASSYSGDILT
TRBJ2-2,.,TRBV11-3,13,ASSFGGDITGELF
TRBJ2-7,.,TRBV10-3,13,AISAGAEAVYEQY
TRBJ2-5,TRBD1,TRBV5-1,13,ASSERDRGLETQY
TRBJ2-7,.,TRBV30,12,AWSVGGSSYEQY
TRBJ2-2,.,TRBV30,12,AWSSWLNTGELF
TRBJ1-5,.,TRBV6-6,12,ASSPSRGNQPQH
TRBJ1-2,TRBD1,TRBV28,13,ASKLGQGGVYGYT
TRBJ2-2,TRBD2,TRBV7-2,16,ASSKLALSLKNTGELF
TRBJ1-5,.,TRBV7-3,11,ASSLSPGQPQH
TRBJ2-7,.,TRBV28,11,ASGSTGTDEQY
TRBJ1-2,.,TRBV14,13,ASSQDSRRGYGYT
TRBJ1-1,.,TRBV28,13,ASSLGRVMNTEAF
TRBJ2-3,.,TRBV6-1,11,ASSENSKDTQY
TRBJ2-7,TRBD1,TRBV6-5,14,ASSYSPGTGAYEQY
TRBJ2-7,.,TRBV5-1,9,ASLTPRTKQ
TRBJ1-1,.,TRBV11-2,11,ASSSRENTEAF
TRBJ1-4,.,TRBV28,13,ASTLAGARDEKLF
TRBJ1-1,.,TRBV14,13,ASSQDLRVGTEAF
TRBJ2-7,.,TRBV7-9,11,ASSPRSGYEQY
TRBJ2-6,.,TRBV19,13,ASRTEGAGANVLT
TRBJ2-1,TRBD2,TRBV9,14,ASSAVRGLINNEQF
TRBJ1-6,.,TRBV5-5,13,ASSPVTGNNSPLH
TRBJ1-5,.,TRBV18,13,ASSWGQNSNQPQH
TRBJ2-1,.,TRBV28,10,ASTQVDNEQF
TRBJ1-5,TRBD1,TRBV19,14,ASSQGATPGFWPQH
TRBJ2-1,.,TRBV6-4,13,ASSDSRRPPNEQF
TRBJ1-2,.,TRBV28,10,ASSLRQIFYT
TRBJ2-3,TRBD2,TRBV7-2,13,ASSLSSGSTDTQY
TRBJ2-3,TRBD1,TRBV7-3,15,ASSLNPDRERVDTQY
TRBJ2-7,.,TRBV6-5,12,ASRLTALSYEQY
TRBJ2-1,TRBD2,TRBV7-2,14,ASSWGLAGGGNEQF
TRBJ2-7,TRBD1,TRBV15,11,ATSRDRVYEQY
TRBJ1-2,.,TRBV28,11,ASSADRPYGYT
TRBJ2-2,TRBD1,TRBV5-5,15,ASSLTGQGRVTGELF
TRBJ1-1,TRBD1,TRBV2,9,ANRGLTEAF
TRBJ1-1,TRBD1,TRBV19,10,ASFNARGIAF